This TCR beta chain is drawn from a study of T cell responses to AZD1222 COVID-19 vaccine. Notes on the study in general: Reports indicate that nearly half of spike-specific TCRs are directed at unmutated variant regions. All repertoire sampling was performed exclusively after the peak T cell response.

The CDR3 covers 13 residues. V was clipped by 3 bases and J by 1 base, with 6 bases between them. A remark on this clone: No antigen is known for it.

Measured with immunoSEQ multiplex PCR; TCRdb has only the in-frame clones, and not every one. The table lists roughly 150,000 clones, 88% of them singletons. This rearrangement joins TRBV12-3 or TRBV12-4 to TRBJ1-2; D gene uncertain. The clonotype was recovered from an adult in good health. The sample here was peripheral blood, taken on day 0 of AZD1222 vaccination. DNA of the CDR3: TGTGCCAGCAGTTTGCTCAGTAACTATGGCTACACCTTC. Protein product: CASSLLSNYGYTF.